The sequence of this TCR beta chain was determined in a study of Tregs in tolerant kidney transplant recipients (dated by TCRdb to the late 2010s). In the study overall: The transplants used related donors with nonmyeloablative bone marrow transplantation, and mixed chimerism in the human trials was transient. The study used TCRbeta sequencing to identify donor-specific regulatory T cells before combined kidney and bone marrow transplantation, then tracked those cells after transplant.

The sample's time point label, in plain terms: blood sample drawn before combined kidney and bone marrow transplant. Thawed PBMCs were FACS-sorted into unstimulated Tregs (CD4+CD25+CD127-), CD4+ non-Tregs (CD4+CD25-), CD4 cells and CD8 cells. Thawed PBMCs were rested overnight at 37 degrees C with about 180 IU/ml IL-2 before Treg sorting. Several combined kidney and bone marrow transplant recipients from the ITN036ST trial were included as patients, and samples were available only from these trial subjects. Healthy control blood was processed to PBMCs with a Ficoll density gradient and then cryopreserved, whereas patient PBMCs were collected both before and after transplant. The germline V gene gives CDR1 as SGHDN and CDR2 as FVKESK. The CDR3 numbers 14 residues from cysteine through phenylalanine. Only the CDR3 region is kept as DNA, spanning 42 bases read in frame from base 1. V is clipped by 4 bases and J by 6 bases, and the sequence between their germline boundaries is 12 bases long.

For this clone: There is no known antigen for this receptor. One base away there is no much larger clone; base qualities are not given.

For TCRbeta CDR3 sequencing, genomic DNA was extracted from sorted cells using the QIAGEN DNeasy Blood and Tissue Kit. High-throughput TCRbeta CDR3 sequencing, including PCR amplification with bias correction and internal controls, was performed commercially through immunoSEQ. Concerning the study's data processing: Unique productive TCRbeta sequences were defined by CDR3 nucleotide sequence when primers matched and otherwise by CDR3 amino acid sequence together with Vbeta and Jbeta genes. As a correction for sorting error, sequences shared between sorted populations at a frequency ratio of 2:1 or less were discarded, and the remaining shared sequences were assigned to the higher population. A sequence was defined as donor-reactive if the sequence was expanded at least 5-fold in CFSE-low cells compared with unstimulated cells and had a frequency of at least 0.01% in CFSE-low cells. Repertoire divergence was quantified by Jensen-Shannon divergence using the top 100 TCRbeta sequences ranked by frequency. For any sample with multiple sequencing runs, sorting error was corrected in each run separately before the runs were pooled. Held by TCRdb, this immuneACCESS table contains in-frame sequences only and omits some clones. Under half of the omission traces to an unresolved V gene where checked; the cause of the rest is unknown. The D gene and trimming were derived from the DNA, and the V and J assignments and clone size from that table. Within this sample are roughly 64,000 clones, with about 98% of them counted one time only. Together, the top ten hold around 0.34% of the sample.

What the authors observed across the whole study: For some patients, the PCR primers changed as time went on, which meant samples from those patients could not be compared with one another at the nucleotide level. Donor-specific Treg expansion exceeded global Treg expansion in tolerant patients, suggesting antigen-driven rather than nonspecific expansion. Expanding Tregs with activated donor B cells appeared to identify the most biologically relevant and donor-specific TCRbeta repertoire. Biological reproducibility was not directly assessed, although technical replication error appeared to be minimal. The study was limited by small patient numbers, and the findings need validation in larger populations and under other immunosuppression protocols.

The rearranged segments are TRBV14 and TRBJ2-2, and possibly TRBD1, on 6 matching bases. The sample in question was Tregs from blood, obtained before the transplant. The receptor comes from a human donor who received a combined kidney and bone marrow transplant. The CDR3 protein is CASSPQGGPGELFF. The DNA sequence is as follows: TGTGCCAGCAGCCCCCAAGGGGGTCCCGGGGAGCTGTTTTTT.